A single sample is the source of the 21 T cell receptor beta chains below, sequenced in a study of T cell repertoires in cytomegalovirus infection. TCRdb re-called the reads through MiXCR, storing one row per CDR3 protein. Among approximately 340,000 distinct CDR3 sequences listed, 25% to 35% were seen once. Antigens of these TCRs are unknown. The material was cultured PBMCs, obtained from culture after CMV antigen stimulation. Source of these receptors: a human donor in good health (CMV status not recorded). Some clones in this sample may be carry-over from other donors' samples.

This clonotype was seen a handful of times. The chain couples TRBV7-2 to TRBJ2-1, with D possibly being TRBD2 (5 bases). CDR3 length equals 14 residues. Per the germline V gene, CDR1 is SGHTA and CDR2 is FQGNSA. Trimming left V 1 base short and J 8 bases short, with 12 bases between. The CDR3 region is CASSLGRVMYEQFF. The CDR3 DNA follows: TGTGCCAGCAGCTTAGGGCGGGTTATGTATGAGCAGTTCTTC.

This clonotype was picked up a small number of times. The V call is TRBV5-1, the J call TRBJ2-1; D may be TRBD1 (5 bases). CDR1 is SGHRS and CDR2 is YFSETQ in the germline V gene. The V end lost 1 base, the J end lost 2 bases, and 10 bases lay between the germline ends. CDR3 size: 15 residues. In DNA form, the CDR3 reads TGCGCCAGCAGCTTGACAGGCCCAGCCTACAATGAGCAGTTCTTC. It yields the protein CASSLTGPAYNEQFF.

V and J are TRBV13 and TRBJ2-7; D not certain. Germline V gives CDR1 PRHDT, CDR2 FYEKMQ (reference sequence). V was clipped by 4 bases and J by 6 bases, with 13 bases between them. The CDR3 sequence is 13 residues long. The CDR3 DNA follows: TGTGCCAGCAGCTCTCGACCGAGACCCGAGCAGTACTTC. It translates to CASSSRPRPEQYF.

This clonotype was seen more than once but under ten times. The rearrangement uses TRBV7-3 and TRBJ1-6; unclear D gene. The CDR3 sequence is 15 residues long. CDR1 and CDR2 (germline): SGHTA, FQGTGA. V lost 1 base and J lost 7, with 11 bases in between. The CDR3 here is CASSLNSQPNSPLHF. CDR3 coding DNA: TGTGCCAGCAGCTTAAATAGCCAACCGAATTCACCCCTCCACTTT.

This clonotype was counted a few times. CDR3 DNA: TGTGCCAGCAGCGGGGGACCGATCTTAGGGGCACCCCTCCACTTT. Protein sequence: CASSGGPILGAPLHF. The J gene is TRBJ1-6, the V gene TRBV9; weak D call: TRBD1 (5 bases). This CDR3 is 15 amino acids long. Trimming removed 3 bases at V and 11 bases at J, with 18 bases between. The V gene's germline CDR1 is SGDLS and CDR2 YYNGEE.

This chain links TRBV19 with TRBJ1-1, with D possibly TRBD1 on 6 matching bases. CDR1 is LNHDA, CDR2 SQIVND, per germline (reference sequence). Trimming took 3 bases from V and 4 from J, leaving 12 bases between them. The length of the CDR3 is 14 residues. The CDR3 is CASSIGQGPTEAFF. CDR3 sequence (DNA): TGTGCCAGTAGTATCGGTCAGGGGCCCACTGAAGCTTTCTTT.

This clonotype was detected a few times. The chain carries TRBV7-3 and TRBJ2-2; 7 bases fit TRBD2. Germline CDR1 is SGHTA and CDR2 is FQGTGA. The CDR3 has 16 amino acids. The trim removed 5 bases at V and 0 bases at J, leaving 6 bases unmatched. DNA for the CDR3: TGTGCCAGCAGCCAGATGGCGGGGGCGAACACCGGGGAGCTGTTTTTT. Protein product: CASSQMAGANTGELFF.

CDR3 loop: CASSSLAGITDTQYF. CDR3 DNA: TGTGCCAGCAGCTCATTAGCGGGGATCACAGATACGCAGTATTTT. The chain links TRBV11-2 to TRBJ2-3; 8 nucleotides line up with TRBD2. The CDR3 totals 15 residues. The trim removed 4 bases at V and 2 bases at J, leaving 5 bases unmatched. In germline, CDR1 is SGHAT, CDR2 FQNNGV.

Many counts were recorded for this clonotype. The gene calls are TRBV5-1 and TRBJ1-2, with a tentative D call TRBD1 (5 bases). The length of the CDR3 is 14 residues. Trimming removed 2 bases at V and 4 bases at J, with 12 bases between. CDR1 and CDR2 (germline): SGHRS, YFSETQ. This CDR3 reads CASSLEGAAYGYTF. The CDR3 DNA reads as TGCGCCAGCAGCTTAGAAGGGGCAGCCTATGGCTACACCTTC.

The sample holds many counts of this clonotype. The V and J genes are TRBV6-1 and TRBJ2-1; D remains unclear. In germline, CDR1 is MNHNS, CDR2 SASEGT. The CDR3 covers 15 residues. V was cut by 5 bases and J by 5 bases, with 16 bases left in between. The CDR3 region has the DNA TGTGCCAGCAGTCGTACCAGGAGCTTGGACAATGAGCAGTTCTTC. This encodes CASSRTRSLDNEQFF.

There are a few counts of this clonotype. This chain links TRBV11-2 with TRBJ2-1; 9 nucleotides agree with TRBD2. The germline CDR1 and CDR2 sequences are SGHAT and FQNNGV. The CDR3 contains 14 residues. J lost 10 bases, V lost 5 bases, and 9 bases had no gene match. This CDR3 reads CASSPGLAWNEQFF. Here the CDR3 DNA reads TGTGCCAGCAGCCCCGGACTAGCGTGGAACGAGCAGTTCTTC.

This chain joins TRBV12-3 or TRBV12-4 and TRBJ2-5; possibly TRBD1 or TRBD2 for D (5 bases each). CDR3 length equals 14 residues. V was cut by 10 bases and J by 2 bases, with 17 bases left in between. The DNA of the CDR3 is TGTGCCACGGGCGATGGGGGAGTTCAAGAGACCCAGTACTTC. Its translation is CATGDGGVQETQYF.

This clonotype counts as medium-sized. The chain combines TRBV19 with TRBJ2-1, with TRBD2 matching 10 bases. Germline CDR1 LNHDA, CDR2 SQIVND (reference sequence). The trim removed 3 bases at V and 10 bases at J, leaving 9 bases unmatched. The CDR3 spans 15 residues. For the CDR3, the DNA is TGTGCCAGTAGTATTCCCAGCGGGAGGGCGTACGAGCAGTTCTTC. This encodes CASSIPSGRAYEQFF.

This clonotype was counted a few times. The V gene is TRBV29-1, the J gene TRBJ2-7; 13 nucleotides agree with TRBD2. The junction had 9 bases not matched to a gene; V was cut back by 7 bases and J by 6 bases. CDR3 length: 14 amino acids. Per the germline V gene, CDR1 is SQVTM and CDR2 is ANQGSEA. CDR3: CSAGTSGTEGEQYF. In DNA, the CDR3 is TGCAGCGCTGGGACTAGCGGGACCGAAGGCGAGCAGTACTTC.

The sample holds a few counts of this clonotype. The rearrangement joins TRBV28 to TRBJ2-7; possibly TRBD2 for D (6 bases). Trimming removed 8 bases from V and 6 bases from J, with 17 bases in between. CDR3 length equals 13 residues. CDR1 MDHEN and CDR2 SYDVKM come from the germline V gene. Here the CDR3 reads CASRSPGVGEQYF. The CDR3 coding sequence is TGTGCCAGCCGCAGTCCGGGAGTAGGCGAGCAGTACTTC.

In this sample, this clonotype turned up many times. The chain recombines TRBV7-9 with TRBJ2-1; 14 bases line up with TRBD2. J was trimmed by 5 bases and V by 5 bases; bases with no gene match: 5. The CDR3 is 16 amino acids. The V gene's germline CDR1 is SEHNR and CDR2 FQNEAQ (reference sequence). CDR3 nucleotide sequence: TGTGCCAGCAGCGCGAGACTAGCGGGGGGGCACAATGAGCAGTTCTTC. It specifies CASSARLAGGHNEQFF.

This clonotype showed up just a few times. In nucleotides, the CDR3 is TGTGCCAGCAGCCCCAGCGGGAGGATCTATGAGCAGTTCTTC. Protein: CASSPSGRIYEQFF. The chain recombines TRBV7-9 with TRBJ2-1; TRBD2 aligns across 9 bases. CDR3 size: 14 residues. V trimming: 5 bases; J trimming: 8 bases; junction bases outside the gene matches: 7. Germline lookup yields CDR1 SEHNR and CDR2 FQNEAQ (reference sequence).

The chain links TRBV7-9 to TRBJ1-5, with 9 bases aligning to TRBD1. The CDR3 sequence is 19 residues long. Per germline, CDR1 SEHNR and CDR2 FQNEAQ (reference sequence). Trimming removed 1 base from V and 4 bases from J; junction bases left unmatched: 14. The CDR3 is CASSLVPDRGISANQPQHF. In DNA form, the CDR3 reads TGTGCCAGCAGCTTAGTTCCGGACAGGGGAATTAGTGCGAATCAGCCCCAGCATTTT.

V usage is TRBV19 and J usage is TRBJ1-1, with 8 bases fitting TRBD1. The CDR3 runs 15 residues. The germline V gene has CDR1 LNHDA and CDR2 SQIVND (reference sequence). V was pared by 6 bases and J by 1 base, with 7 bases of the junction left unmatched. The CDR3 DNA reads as TGTGCCAGTAGCGGACAGGGTGTCGGGAACACTGAAGCTTTCTTT. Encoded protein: CASSGQGVGNTEAFF.

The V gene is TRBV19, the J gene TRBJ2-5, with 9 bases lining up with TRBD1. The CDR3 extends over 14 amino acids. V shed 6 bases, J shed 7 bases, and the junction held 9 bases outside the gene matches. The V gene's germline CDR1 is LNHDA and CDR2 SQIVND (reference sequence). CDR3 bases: TGTGCCAGTAGGACCGACAGGGGGTCGGGGACCCAGTACTTC. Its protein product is CASRTDRGSGTQYF.

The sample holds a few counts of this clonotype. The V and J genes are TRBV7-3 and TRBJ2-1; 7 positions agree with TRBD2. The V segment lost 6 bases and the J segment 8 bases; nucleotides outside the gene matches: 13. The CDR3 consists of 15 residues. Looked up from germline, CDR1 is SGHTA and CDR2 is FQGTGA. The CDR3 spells CASRVSGTTLHEQFF. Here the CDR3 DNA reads TGTGCCAGCAGGGTCTCCGGGACTACTCTGCATGAGCAGTTCTTC.